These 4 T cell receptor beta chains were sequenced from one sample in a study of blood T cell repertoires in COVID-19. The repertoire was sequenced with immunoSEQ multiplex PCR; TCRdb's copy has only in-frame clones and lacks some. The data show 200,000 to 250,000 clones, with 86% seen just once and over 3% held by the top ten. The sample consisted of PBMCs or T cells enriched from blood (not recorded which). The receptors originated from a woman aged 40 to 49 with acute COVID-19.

CDR3 sequence reads: CASSDSTSGHEQFF. The CDR3 coding sequence is TGTGCCAGCAGTGACTCAACTAGCGGGCATGAGCAGTTCTTC. The chain couples TRBV6-4 to TRBJ2-1; 9 bases agree with TRBD2. The CDR3 is 14 amino acids. CDR1 is MRHNA and CDR2 is SNTAGT in the germline V gene. After removal of 0 bases from V and 8 bases from J, the junction contained 2 bases not matched to a gene.

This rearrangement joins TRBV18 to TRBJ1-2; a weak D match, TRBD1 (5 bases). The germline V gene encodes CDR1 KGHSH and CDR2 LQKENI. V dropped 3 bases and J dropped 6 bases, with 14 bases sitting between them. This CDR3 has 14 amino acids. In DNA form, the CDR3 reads TGTGCCAGCTCACCCTCCTGGGGAGGGGATGGCTACACCTTC. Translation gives CASSPSWGGDGYTF. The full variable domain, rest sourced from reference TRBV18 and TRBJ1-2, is NAGVMQNPRHLVRRRGQEARLRCSPMKGHSHVYWYRQLPEEGLKFMVYLQKENIIDESGMPKERFSAEFPKEGPSILRIQQVVRGDSAAYFCASSPSWGGDGYTFGSGTRLTVV.

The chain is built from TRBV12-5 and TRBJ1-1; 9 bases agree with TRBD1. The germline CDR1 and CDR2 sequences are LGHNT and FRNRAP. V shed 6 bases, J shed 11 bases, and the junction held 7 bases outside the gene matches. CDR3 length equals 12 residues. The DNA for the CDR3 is TGTGCTAGTGGGACGGACAGGGGAAAGGCTTTCTTT. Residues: CASGTDRGKAFF.

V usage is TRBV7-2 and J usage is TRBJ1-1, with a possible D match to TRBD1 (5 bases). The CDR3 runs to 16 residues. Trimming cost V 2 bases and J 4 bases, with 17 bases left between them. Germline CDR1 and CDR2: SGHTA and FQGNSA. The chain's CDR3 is CASSLRPAGSGTEAFF. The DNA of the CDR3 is TGTGCCAGCAGCTTACGTCCCGCAGGGTCAGGCACTGAAGCTTTCTTT.